The next 16 T cell receptor beta chains were all read from a single sample in a study of OX40 agonist ivuxolimab in advanced cancers. Method: immunoSEQ multiplex PCR; TCRdb's copy keeps in-frame clones and lacks some. The repertoire holds roughly 48,000 clones, with roughly 89% as singletons. The sequencing used CD4+ or CD8+ T cells sorted from blood, collected in a trial of the OX40 agonist ivuxolimab. Source of these receptors: an adult with an advanced solid tumor such as melanoma, head and neck, liver or kidney cancer.

This sequence joins TRBV7-8 and TRBJ2-7, with 8 nucleotides matching TRBD1. With 6 bases clipped from V and 6 bases from J, the junction kept 13 bases outside the gene matches. The germline CDR1 and CDR2 sequences are SGHVS and FQNEAQ. The CDR3 sequence is 15 residues long. The DNA for the CDR3 is TGTGCCAGCAGACCATTTACAGGGGGTATTGCCGAGCAGTACTTC. Its translation is CASRPFTGGIAEQYF.

The chain joins TRBV27 to TRBJ2-7, with 7 bases that match TRBD2. V lost 10 bases and J lost 0; bases outside the gene matches: 3. Germline assignment: CDR1 MNHEY and CDR2 SMNVEV (reference sequence). The CDR3 totals 12 residues. The CDR3 DNA reads TGTGCCACCACGGGGGGCTCCTACGAGCAGTACTTC. It translates to CATTGGSYEQYF.

The chain employs TRBV30 and TRBJ1-1; TRBD1 might be the D (6 bases). CDR3 size: 14 residues. CDR1 is GTSNPN and CDR2 is SVGIG in the germline V gene (reference sequence). Trimming removed 5 bases at V and 4 bases at J, with 17 bases between. CDR3 residues: CAWVGQRRGTEAFF. For the CDR3, the DNA is TGTGCCTGGGTTGGACAGAGGAGAGGCACTGAAGCTTTCTTT.

The genes are TRBV30 and TRBJ1-2; the D is unclear. Germline loops: CDR1 GTSNPN, CDR2 SVGIG (reference sequence). V gave up 7 bases and J gave up 4 bases, with 22 bases separating them. The CDR3 loop spans 15 amino acids. The CDR3 reads CAFMEVAGSSYGYTF. CDR3 bases: TGTGCCTTCATGGAGGTGGCAGGTTCGTCCTATGGCTACACCTTC.

The CDR3 region has the DNA TGTGCCAGCAGCACCCGGACTAGCGGGGGATCCGGGGATACGCAGTATTTT. Its protein is CASSTRTSGGSGDTQYF. This chain uses TRBV9 with TRBJ2-3, with 13 bases aligning to TRBD2. The CDR3 sequence is 17 residues long. V lost 4 bases to trimming and J lost 6 bases; unmatched junction nucleotides: 11. Germline CDR1 is SGDLS and CDR2 is YYNGEE.

The V call is TRBV30, the J call TRBJ2-1; tentative D call: TRBD2 (6 bases). V was shortened by 0 bases and J by 8 bases, with 17 bases between the two germline ends. The CDR3 extends over 15 amino acids. From germline, CDR1 is GTSNPN and CDR2 SVGIG (reference sequence). CDR3 sequence reads: CAWSVVGLGRDEQFF. For the CDR3, the DNA is TGTGCCTGGAGTGTGGTGGGACTGGGACGAGATGAGCAGTTCTTC.

J is TRBJ2-7 and V is TRBV7-9, with D possibly called TRBD1 or TRBD2 (5 bases each). V was trimmed by 5 bases and J by 6 bases, leaving 14 bases between them. The CDR3 contains 13 residues. Germline assignment: CDR1 SEHNR and CDR2 FQNEAQ (reference sequence). The CDR3 coding sequence is TGTGCCAGCAGCCCCGGGGCTCAGCCCGAGCAGTACTTC. Amino acid sequence: CASSPGAQPEQYF. Looking up the rest from reference TRBV7-9 and TRBJ2-7 gives the full variable domain: DTGVSQNPRHKITKRGQNVTFRCDPISEHNRLYWYRQTLGQGPEFLTYFQNEAQLEKSRLLSDRFSAERPKGSFSTLEIQRTEQGDSAMYLCASSPGAQPEQYFGPGTRLTVT.

The chain employs TRBV4-2 and TRBJ2-7; TRBD1 aligns across 7 bases. Germline CDR1 reads LGHNA; CDR2 reads YNFKEQ. The CDR3 runs 15 residues. V shed 4 bases and J 2 bases; nucleotides not matched to a gene: 8. The CDR3 coding sequence is TGTGCCAGCAGCCCGGGGACAGACGGTCCCTACGAGCAGTACTTC. Translating it yields CASSPGTDGPYEQYF.

The count of this clone is one. The rearrangement joins TRBV6-6 to TRBJ2-7; D is ambiguous. V lost 5 bases, J lost 0 bases, and 8 bases lay in between. From germline, CDR1 is MNHNY and CDR2 SVGAGI (reference sequence). The CDR3 runs 13 residues. The CDR3 DNA is TGTGCCAGCAGTGACCCCATCTCCTACGAGCAGTACTTC. Protein product: CASSDPISYEQYF.

The genes are TRBV6-5 and TRBJ2-7; tentatively, D is TRBD2 (7 bases). This CDR3 is built from 15 residues. CDR1 and CDR2 from the germline V gene are MNHEY and SVGAGI. Trimming took 6 bases from V and 0 from J, leaving 15 bases between them. The CDR3 loop is CASRPGGANSYEQYF. The DNA for the CDR3 is TGTGCCAGCAGGCCTGGGGGGGCAAACTCCTACGAGCAGTACTTC.

V and J are TRBV6-1 and TRBJ1-2; D is possibly TRBD1 (5 bases). V lost 3 bases and J lost 2, with 10 bases in between. CDR1 and CDR2 from the germline V gene are MNHNS and SASEGT. The CDR3 has 14 amino acids. The CDR3 loop is CASSDVGGNYGYTF. CDR3 nucleotides: TGTGCCAGCAGTGACGTGGGGGGAAACTATGGCTACACCTTC.

The chain employs TRBV29-1 and TRBJ2-3, with 9 positions matching TRBD1. Germline-derived CDR1 and CDR2 are SQVTM and ANQGSEA. The ends lost 0 bases at V and 1 base at J; junction bases unmatched: 14. CDR3 length equals 19 residues. The DNA of the CDR3 is TGCAGCGTTGAAGACCCCAACAGGGGGCAGAGTATCCGCACAGATACGCAGTATTTT. It specifies CSVEDPNRGQSIRTDTQYF.

V gene TRBV29-1 combines with J gene TRBJ1-2, with D tentatively TRBD1 (5 bases). The V gene's germline CDR1 is SQVTM and CDR2 ANQGSEA. This CDR3 contains 14 residues. The V and J ends lost 5 bases and 8 bases respectively, with 21 bases between them. The CDR3 reads CSVYPGPPGIGYTF. CDR3 nucleotide sequence: TGCAGCGTTTATCCGGGACCTCCGGGGATAGGCTACACCTTC.

The chain is built from TRBV5-4 and TRBJ2-2, with 7 positions matching TRBD1. Trimming at V came to 3 bases and at J to 1 base, leaving 6 bases not matched to a gene. The CDR3 length is 16 residues. Germline CDR1 and CDR2: SGHNT and YYREEE (reference sequence). The CDR3 region is CASSSPGQMNTGELFF. The CDR3 bases are TGTGCCAGCAGCTCTCCGGGACAGATGAACACCGGGGAGCTGTTTTTT.

The CDR3 sequence: CASNLRDKGYNEQFF. The CDR3 DNA follows: TGTGCCAGCAATTTGAGGGATAAAGGCTACAATGAGCAGTTCTTC. The gene calls are TRBV11-3 and TRBJ2-1; D is perhaps TRBD2 (5 bases). The CDR3 consists of 15 residues. The germline V and J ends were trimmed by 7 bases and 3 bases, with 16 bases remaining between them. Germline loops: CDR1 SGHNT, CDR2 YENEEA.

The chain uses TRBV19 and TRBJ1-1; D not certain. Trimming stripped 1 base from V and 2 bases from J, with 5 bases between. CDR1 is LNHDA and CDR2 is SQIVND in the germline V gene (reference sequence). The CDR3 runs to 13 residues. The CDR3 sequence: CASSIGYNTEAFF. The CDR3 DNA is TGTGCCAGTAGTATAGGGTACAACACTGAAGCTTTCTTT.